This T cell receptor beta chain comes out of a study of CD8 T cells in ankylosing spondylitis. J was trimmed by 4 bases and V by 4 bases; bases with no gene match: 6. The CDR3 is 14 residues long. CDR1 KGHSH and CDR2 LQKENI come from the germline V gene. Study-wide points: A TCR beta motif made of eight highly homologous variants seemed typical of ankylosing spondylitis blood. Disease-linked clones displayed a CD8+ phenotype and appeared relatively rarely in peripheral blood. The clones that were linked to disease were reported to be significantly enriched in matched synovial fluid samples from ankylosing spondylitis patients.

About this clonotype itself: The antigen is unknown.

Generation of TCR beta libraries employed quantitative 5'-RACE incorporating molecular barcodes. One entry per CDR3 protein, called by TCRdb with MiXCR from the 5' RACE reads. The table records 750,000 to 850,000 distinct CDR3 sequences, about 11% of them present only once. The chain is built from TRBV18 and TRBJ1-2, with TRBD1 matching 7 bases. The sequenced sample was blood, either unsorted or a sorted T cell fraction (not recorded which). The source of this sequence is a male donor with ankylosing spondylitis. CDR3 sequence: CASSRGDSGYGYTF. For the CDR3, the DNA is TGTGCCAGCTCACGGGGGGACAGCGGCTATGGCTACACCTTC.